What follows describes a single T cell receptor beta chain. Its antigen has not been determined. Base qualities are missing; no much larger clone stands one base away. The cysteine opens and the phenylalanine closes a CDR3 of 15 amino acids. The read is trimmed to its CDR3 DNA, 45 bases read in frame from base 1. The V end loses 6 bases and the J end loses 1 base, and a stretch of 10 bases separates them. The CDR1 and CDR2 encoded by the germline V gene are MNHEY and SVGAGI. TCRbeta CDR3 regions were amplified from genomic DNA by means of the immunoSEQ Assay, a bias-controlled multiplex PCR. The source study handled its data this way. Nucleated cell counts per sample were estimated from amplification of reference gene primers within the assay. To quantify the absolute abundance of each unique TCRbeta CDR3 rearrangement, sequence reads were collapsed and filtered. For each sample, productive Simpson clonality was calculated by taking the square root of Simpson's diversity index across productive rearrangements. The source is immuneACCESS, and TCRdb retained only in-frame sequences with V and J called. Part of the clones is not carried over; for the studies checked, unresolved V genes explain less than half of this, and the remainder is unexplained. The V and J calls and clone size come from that table; D and trimming were worked out from the DNA. The sample contains a few hundred thousand clones, nearly 90% of them found a single time. Of the sample, 1.9% is held by the ten largest clones.

This entry belongs to a study of blood T cell repertoires in COVID-19 (TCRdb year 2020). The study in broad terms: Samples covering the acute and convalescent phases of COVID-19 were provided by collaborators in the United States, Italy and Spain. The prospective study material was composed of cDNA or gDNA derived from T cells, B-cell-depleted T cells, or PBMCs. Subjects who had been exposed to COVID-19, were actively infected with it, or had recovered from it provided the deeply sampled blood TCRbeta repertoires that made up the dataset. The repertoires were made available in a free public database intended to serve as a resource for research on the immune response to SARS-CoV-2. Samples came from the ongoing ImmuneRACE study (first 160 participants) plus 1,254 subjects from 6 global collaborators. Sample metadata almost always included a de-identified subject ID, COVID-19 status, age in years and sex. Where HLA class I and class II types were available, the types were taken from metadata supplied by the sample provider, not from assay-based typing. The study at large found these results: The amount of clinical and demographic metadata varied by source and participant and was provided uncurated.

Participants in the prospective study were enrolled through a virtual design, were aged roughly 18 to 100 years, and lived in 20 to 30 United States geographic areas. To assign participants to cohorts, the prospective study relied on clinical history that participants themselves reported in a screening survey and a study questionnaire. Recovered participants in ImmuneRACE Cohort 3 were defined as having two consecutive negative NP/OP PCR tests, clearance from a healthcare professional, or resolution of symptoms. In the prospective study, whole blood, serum and a nasopharyngeal or oropharyngeal swab were collected from each participant by mobile phlebotomists. Prospective study participants could optionally give additional blood draws and questionnaires over an approximately two-month period. Prospective study blood samples were shipped either frozen or at room temperature before DNA extraction.

Sequencing was done on a sample of PBMCs or T cells enriched from blood (not recorded which). The sequence was collected from a woman aged 55-69 years who had recovered from COVID-19. The chain uses TRBV6-5 and TRBJ1-6; 6 matching bases give a weak D call of TRBD1. The nucleotide sequence is TGTGCCAGCAGGCCCCAGGGGTCCTATAATTCACCCCTCCACTTT. Translated, it gives CASRPQGSYNSPLHF.